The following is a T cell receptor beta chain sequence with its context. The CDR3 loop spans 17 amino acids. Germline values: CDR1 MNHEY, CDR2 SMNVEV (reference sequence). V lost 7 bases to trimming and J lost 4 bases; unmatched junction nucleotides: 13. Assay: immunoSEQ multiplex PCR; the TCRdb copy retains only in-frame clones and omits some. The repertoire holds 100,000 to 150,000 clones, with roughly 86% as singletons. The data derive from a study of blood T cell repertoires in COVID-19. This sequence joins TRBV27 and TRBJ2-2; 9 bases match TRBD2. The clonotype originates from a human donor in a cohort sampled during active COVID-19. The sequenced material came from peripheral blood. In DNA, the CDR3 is TGTGCCAGCATTGCGGCGGGAGGGCCGTCGGGCACCGGGGAGCTGTTTTTT. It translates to CASIAAGGPSGTGELFF.